The sequence of this T cell receptor beta chain was determined in a study of shared clonotypes between healthy human individuals. Note on this clone: Antigen: not known.

V was clipped by 5 bases and J by 0 bases, with 10 bases between them. The CDR3 is made up of 15 amino acids. Germline V gene lookup returns CDR1 SGHTA and CDR2 FQGNSA. Broader study findings: A few donors held approximately 4.5% of naive CD4 clonotypes in common.

TCRdb keeps only in-frame clones here, not all; method: immunoSEQ multiplex PCR. The sample includes 950,000 to 1,300,000 clones, roughly 75% of them seen just once. The material sequenced was memory CD4+ T cells sorted from blood. Sample subset: CD45RA-negative fraction. The V call is TRBV7-2, the J call TRBJ2-2; D gene ambiguous. The receptor's source is a man between 18 and 29 years old in good health. CDR3 in amino acids: CASSPRTANTGELFF. DNA for the CDR3: TGTGCCAGCAGCCCTAGAACAGCGAACACCGGGGAGCTGTTTTTT. Based on the CDR3 plus reference TRBV7-2 and TRBJ2-2, the full variable domain is GAGVSQSPSNKVTEKGKDVELRCDPISGHTALYWYRQSLGQGLEFLIYFQGNSAPDKSGLPSDRFSAERTGGSVSTLTIQRTQQEDSAVYLCASSPRTANTGELFFGEGSRLTVL.